This T cell receptor beta chain was found in a study of blood T cell repertoires in COVID-19. The CDR3 is 15 residues long. With V trimmed by 3 bases and J by 8 bases, 7 bases remained unmatched. The germline V gene encodes CDR1 SGHRS and CDR2 YFSETQ. The table came from immunoSEQ multiplex PCR; TCRdb's copy has only in-frame clones and leaves some out. The sample records some 200,000 clones, about 78% being singletons. The chain recombines TRBV5-1 with TRBJ2-1; TRBD1 matches 11 bases. The sequence was obtained from a woman between 50 and 59 years old with active or convalescent COVID-19. Sequencing used peripheral blood. As DNA, the CDR3 is TGCGCCAGCAGCTCCTCGGACAGGGGGCTCTATGAGCAGTTCTTC. This gives the protein CASSSSDRGLYEQFF.